Listed below are T cell receptor beta chains from one sample, sequenced in a study of T cells in Graves' hyperthyroidism and ophthalmopathy. One entry per CDR3 protein results from TCRdb running MiXCR on the multiplex PCR reads. The sample has about 640,000 distinct CDR3 sequences, around 20% seen once. Sample: blood. The receptors here all came from a man aged 25 to 40 with Graves' ophthalmopathy. Each CDR3 is given with its conserved first and last residue. A D gene is named only where the DNA matches it firmly. Size is omitted from some rows. Given values are once, few, many or a class for expanded clones.

TRBV18	TRBJ2-1	NA	TRBD2	TGTGCCAGCTCACCTCTAGCGGGAGTAAACTCCTACAATGAGCAGTTCTTC	CASSPLAGVNSYNEQFF
TRBV18	TRBJ2-1	many	TRBD2	TGTGCCAGCTCACTAAGGAGCGGGAGTGCTGAGAATGAGCAGTTCTTC	CASSLRSGSAENEQFF
TRBV7-2	TRBJ2-3	few	TRBD2	TGTGCCAGCAGCAAAACTAGCGCAGATACGCAGTATTTT	CASSKTSADTQYF
TRBV20-1	TRBJ1-5	few	TRBD1	TGCAGTGCTGGCTACAGGGGAGACGAGAATCAGCCCCAGCATTTT	CSAGYRGDENQPQHF
TRBV14	TRBJ2-2	NA	NA	TGTGCCAGCAGAGAAGGACTTCTTAACACCGGGGAGCTGTTTTTT	CASREGLLNTGELFF
TRBV6-5	TRBJ2-7	NA	NA	TGTGCCAGCAGTTACCCTCTCCGGGGGAACTACGAGCAGTACTTC	CASSYPLRGNYEQYF
TRBV2	TRBJ1-6	few	TRBD1	TGTGCCAGCAGTGGACAGGGATTTAATTCACCCCTCCACTTT	CASSGQGFNSPLHF
TRBV19	TRBJ2-2	few	TRBD2	TGTGCCAGTAGTATGACGAGCGGGAGAGTAGGCACCGGGGAGCTGTTTTTT	CASSMTSGRVGTGELFF
TRBV12-3/TRBV12-4	TRBJ2-3	NA	NA	TGTGCCAGCAGTTTAGCGGCAGCAGATACGCAGTATTTT	CASSLAAADTQYF
TRBV12-3/TRBV12-4	TRBJ2-1	NA	TRBD2	TGTGCCAGCAGTGGTACTAGCGGGAAGACACACAATGAGCAGTTCTTC	CASSGTSGKTHNEQFF
TRBV28	TRBJ1-1	many	NA	TGTGCCAGCGAAATAGGGGGCACTGAAGCTTTCTTT	CASEIGGTEAFF
TRBV20-1	TRBJ1-1	NA	NA	TGCAGTGCTAGACCTCCGTGGCTGAACACTGAAGCTTTCTTT	CSARPPWLNTEAFF
TRBV3-1	TRBJ1-3	few	NA	TGTGCCAGCAGCCAAGATAGAACAATCGCCTCTGGAAACACCATATATTTT	CASSQDRTIASGNTIYF
TRBV20-1	TRBJ2-7	NA	NA	TGCAGTGCCAGCAAACAGGGACACGAGCAGTACTTC	CSASKQGHEQYF
TRBV5-1	TRBJ2-1	NA	TRBD2	TGCGCCAGCAGCCAAGATCTGAGCGGGAGTTACAATGAGCAGTTCTTC	CASSQDLSGSYNEQFF
TRBV24-1	TRBJ2-7	many	NA	TGTGCCACCAGTGATTCCGGGACTGGAACCTACGAGCAGTACTTC	CATSDSGTGTYEQYF
TRBV18	TRBJ2-1	few	TRBD2	TGTGCCAGCTCACCACTTCCAGGGAGGGTAAATGAGCAGTTCTTC	CASSPLPGRVNEQFF
TRBV20-1	TRBJ1-2	few	NA	TGCAGTGCTAGAGAAGGGGATGGCTACACCTTC	CSAREGDGYTF
TRBV6-2/TRBV6-3	TRBJ2-7	NA	NA	TGTGCCAGCAGTTACTCGGCGACAGGCTTAACCTACGAGCAGTACTTC	CASSYSATGLTYEQYF
TRBV10-2	TRBJ2-1	NA	TRBD2	TGCGCCAGCAGTGGGACCCTCGGGAGGGGCGGAGATGAGCAGTTCTTC	CASSGTLGRGGDEQFF
TRBV5-6	TRBJ2-7	NA	TRBD1	TGTGCCAGCAGCTGGGGACAGGGCAGCTACGAGCAGTACTTC	CASSWGQGSYEQYF
TRBV29-1	TRBJ2-7	NA	TRBD2	TGCAGCGTTTGGGCGGGAGGATCGGTCGCCGAGCAGTACTTC	CSVWAGGSVAEQYF
TRBV7-6	TRBJ1-1	NA	NA	TGTGCCAGCAGCTCCTGGGTGGGAGAGGGGGGCTCTGAAGCTTTCTTT	CASSSWVGEGGSEAFF
TRBV2	TRBJ1-4	many	NA	TGTGCCAGCAGTGAAAGCAGACCTAATGAAAAACTGTTTTTT	CASSESRPNEKLFF
TRBV6-1	TRBJ2-7	NA	TRBD2	TGTGCCAGCAGTGAAGGGGGACTAGTCTCCTACGAGCAGTACTTC	CASSEGGLVSYEQYF
TRBV4-3	TRBJ2-1	NA	TRBD2	TGCGCCAGCAGCCAAGATAGGGCGGGAGTTCTCTACAATGAGCAGTTCTTC	CASSQDRAGVLYNEQFF
TRBV11-2	TRBJ2-7	many	NA	TGTGCCAGCAGCTTCACCCTCTACGAGCAGTACTTC	CASSFTLYEQYF
TRBV12-3/TRBV12-4	TRBJ1-3	NA	TRBD1	TGTGCCAGCAGACCAGGGGGCCAGGGGGAAAACACCATATATTTT	CASRPGGQGENTIYF
TRBV6-6	TRBJ2-1	few	TRBD2	TGTGCCAGCAGTTACTTCTTAGCGGGAGGGGTTGAGCAGTTCTTC	CASSYFLAGGVEQFF
TRBV18	TRBJ2-7	NA	NA	TGTGCCAGCGAGTTACAGGCGGAGGTCAGCGAGCAGTACTTC	CASELQAEVSEQYF
TRBV29-1	TRBJ2-7	NA	NA	TGCAGCGTTGGGGTCGGTTACGAGCAGTACTTC	CSVGVGYEQYF
TRBV5-1	TRBJ2-6	NA	TRBD1	TGCGCCAGCACCGGGACAGGGGGACCTATTTCTGGGGCCAACGTCCTGACTTTC	CASTGTGGPISGANVLTF
TRBV7-9	TRBJ2-7	many	NA	TGTGCCAGCACCCCGCCGGCAGATCCCTACGAGCAGTACTTC	CASTPPADPYEQYF
TRBV28	TRBJ2-1	few	TRBD2	TGTGCCAGCAGAGGACTAGCGGGAGTTTCCTACAATGAGCAGTTCTTC	CASRGLAGVSYNEQFF
TRBV18	TRBJ2-7	NA	NA	TGTGCCAGCTCACCCATGGACGCCTCCGGGAGCTACGAGCAGTACTTC	CASSPMDASGSYEQYF
TRBV30	TRBJ2-2	few	NA	TGTGCCTCAGGGGAGCTGTTTTTT	CASGELFF
TRBV11-2	TRBJ2-2	few	TRBD1	TGTGCCAGCAGCTTGGTTGGACAGGGGGCAGACACCGGGGAGCTGTTTTTT	CASSLVGQGADTGELFF
TRBV9	TRBJ2-7	many	NA	TGTGCCAGCAGCCCCAGCGACCCTCCCTACGAGCAGTACTTC	CASSPSDPPYEQYF
TRBV19	TRBJ2-7	NA	NA	TGTGCCAGTAGTACGACGGTAGTCCCGACCTACGAGCAGTACTTC	CASSTTVVPTYEQYF
TRBV28	TRBJ2-7	many	TRBD2	TGTGCCAGCAGTTTAGGACTAGCGGGAGAGGCCTACGAGCAGTACTTC	CASSLGLAGEAYEQYF
TRBV7-8	TRBJ2-1	few	NA	TGTGCCAGCAGCTTTTATAGACATGAGCAGTTCTTC	CASSFYRHEQFF
TRBV7-2	TRBJ2-7	once	TRBD2	TGTGCCAGCAGCTTAGTCCGCTCTAGCGGGACCTACGAGCAGTACTTC	CASSLVRSSGTYEQYF
TRBV5-1	TRBJ2-2	NA	TRBD2	TGCGCCAGCAGCTTGGTGGCTAGCGGAGGTCCTTCCGCCGGGGAGCTGTTTTTT	CASSLVASGGPSAGELFF
TRBV6-2/TRBV6-3	TRBJ2-7	once	NA	TGTGCCAGCACCCAAGCCCGGGGGGGGACAGGGTCCTCCTACAATGAGCAGTACTTC	CASTQARGGTGSSYNEQYF
TRBV6-1	TRBJ2-3	many	TRBD1	TGTGCCAGCAGTTATGTAGGGACAGGGGGAGGAGATACGCAGTATTTT	CASSYVGTGGGDTQYF
TRBV6-1	TRBJ1-5	few	NA	TGTGCCAGCAGTGCGACAGTCTATAGCAATCAGCCCCAGCATTTT	CASSATVYSNQPQHF
TRBV20-1	TRBJ2-1	NA	NA	TGCAGTGCTAGAGGCTACTCCCCGGGGTCCTACAATGAGCAGTTCTTC	CSARGYSPGSYNEQFF
TRBV20-1	TRBJ2-5	few	TRBD2	TGCAGTGCTCCCCCCCTAGCGGGGGGCGGGACCCAGTACTTC	CSAPPLAGGGTQYF
TRBV20-1	TRBJ2-1	NA	TRBD2	TGCAGTGCTAGAGATTGGGGAGCGGGAGGAGGGTATGAGCAGTTCTTC	CSARDWGAGGGYEQFF
TRBV29-1	TRBJ2-1	NA	NA	TGCAGCGTTGAAGGCCGGCATGAGCAGTTCTTC	CSVEGRHEQFF
TRBV20-1	TRBJ2-7	NA	TRBD2	TGCAGTGCTAGTAGCACTAGCGGAATTACCTACGAGCAGTACTTC	CSASSTSGITYEQYF
TRBV5-1	TRBJ1-2	many	TRBD1	TGTGCCAGCTCGCCGGGACAGGGAAATGGCTACACCTTC	CASSPGQGNGYTF
TRBV7-9	TRBJ1-5	many	NA	TGTGCCAGCAGTTTTGCCGATAGCAATCAGCCCCAGCATTTT	CASSFADSNQPQHF
TRBV18	TRBJ2-1	few	TRBD1	TGTGCCAGCTCACGACAGGGGGGCGATCTTGGCAATGAGCAGTTCTTC	CASSRQGGDLGNEQFF
TRBV5-4	TRBJ2-5	NA	TRBD1	TGTGCCAGCAGCTTGGAAAGAGGGACAGGGAAAGAGACCCAGTACTTC	CASSLERGTGKETQYF
TRBV14	TRBJ2-1	few	TRBD2	TGTGCCAGCAGCCAATTCTTCGGACTAGACGCCTCCAATGAGCAGTTCTTC	CASSQFFGLDASNEQFF
TRBV4-1	TRBJ2-2	few	NA	TGCGCCAGCAGCCACGGACCCTCGTGGGACACCGGGGAGCTGTTTTTT	CASSHGPSWDTGELFF
TRBV27	TRBJ2-2	NA	TRBD2	TGTGCCAGCAGTTACCGACTAGCGGGAGTTGGCGGGGAGCTGTTTTTT	CASSYRLAGVGGELFF
TRBV7-2	TRBJ2-5	many	TRBD1	TGTGCCAGCAGCTTTGGAGACCAAACAGGGGCCCAGTACTTC	CASSFGDQTGAQYF
TRBV20-1	TRBJ2-3	many	NA	TGCAGTGCTAGGAGCAGACTTGATAACACAGATACGCAGTATTTT	CSARSRLDNTDTQYF